This TCR beta chain was captured by sequencing in a study of blood T cells in healthy people across ages. A J-beta primer mix and a sample-barcoded 5' primer were used in a second PCR of about 7 to 12 cycles. TCRdb reprocessed the 5' RACE reads via MiXCR and lists one record per CDR3 protein. The sample holds 1.5 million or so distinct CDR3 sequences, approximately 43% seen once. In germline, CDR1 is SGHTA, CDR2 FQGNSA. The CDR3 is made up of 16 amino acids. V was pared by 8 bases and J by 3 bases, with 17 bases between. Sequenced input: blood. V is TRBV7-2 and J is TRBJ1-6; D ambiguous. The clonotype comes from a woman between 18 and 29 years old in good health. The CDR3 reads CASGPGAVIYNSPLHF. DNA of the CDR3: TGTGCCAGCGGCCCAGGTGCGGTGATCTATAATTCACCCCTCCACTTT.